These T cell receptor beta chains were read from a single sample in a study of blood T cell repertoires in COVID-19. Assay used: immunoSEQ multiplex PCR; TCRdb lists only in-frame clones, some missing. The sample records about 45,000 clones, roughly 82% being singletons. Sequencing was performed on peripheral blood. The source of these receptors is a human donor in a cohort sampled during active COVID-19. Each CDR3 is given with its conserved first and last residue. The order of the fields is J gene, V gene, CDR3 protein.

TRBJ1-2	TRBV15	CATSREGGNYGYTF
TRBJ1-2	TRBV10-2	CASREATGGYGYTF
TRBJ2-1	TRBV5-4	CASSTGTSGGPYNEQFF
TRBJ1-1	TRBV28	CASSSGQGIAEAFF
TRBJ1-1	TRBV19	CASTRGQGYGGTEAFF
TRBJ2-1	TRBV6-1	CASKLSGSRNEQFF
TRBJ1-3	TRBV29-1	CSVQGGNTIYF
TRBJ2-1	TRBV18	CASSEGRADEQFF
TRBJ2-5	TRBV20-1	CSASISASGEETQYF
TRBJ1-2	TRBV14	CASSQGARLGYTF
TRBJ2-1	TRBV7-3	CASSPTNYNEQFF
TRBJ2-5	TRBV5-1	CASSGAGGPQETQYF
TRBJ2-7	TRBV28	CASSWGGTNEQYF
TRBJ2-7	TRBV4-1	CASSQLPGTGSYEQYF
TRBJ2-7	TRBV6-5	CATSGGWASYEQYF
TRBJ1-4	TRBV27	CASTRRGQGGLPNEKLFF
TRBJ2-5	TRBV5-1	CASSLARRETQYF
TRBJ2-1	TRBV10-2	CASSKAGGPNEQFF
TRBJ1-4	TRBV5-1	CASSFQGTPNEKLFF
TRBJ2-5	TRBV15	CATRGLGLAGAETQYF
TRBJ2-5	TRBV11-3	CASSPGLAGGKKETQYF
TRBJ2-5	TRBV28	CASSQAGASGSVWETQYF
TRBJ2-3	TRBV6-5	CASSPGRVLDTQYF
TRBJ1-2	TRBV7-9	CASSSGSYGYTF
TRBJ2-3	TRBV4-1	CASSQDGAGAGGDTQYF
TRBJ1-3	TRBV6-5	CASSYSVVAGNTIYF
TRBJ2-3	TRBV6-2/TRBV6-3	CASSYEDSTQYF
TRBJ2-1	TRBV7-9	CASSFAAGVGNEQFF
TRBJ2-6	TRBV4-3	CASSQDYPSGANVLTF
TRBJ2-7	TRBV4-1	CASSQGVSGARGYEQYF
TRBJ1-6	TRBV7-6	CASSLNNNSPLHF
TRBJ2-2	TRBV19	CASSIAVTSGELFF
TRBJ2-2	TRBV7-2	CASTLGREQGELFF
TRBJ2-1	TRBV18	CASSRQGDVFNEQFF
TRBJ1-6	TRBV30	CAWSPPYEGVDSPLHF
TRBJ1-2	TRBV6-5	CASAKWGRLYGYTF
TRBJ1-1	TRBV12-3/TRBV12-4	CASSVQGFSTFF
TRBJ1-2	TRBV5-1	CASSLGQGARGNYGYTF
TRBJ2-7	TRBV7-8	CASSSRRWSSYEQYF
TRBJ2-7	TRBV28	CASSLEPSSYEQYF
TRBJ2-2	TRBV5-1	CASSHGPGSGELFF
TRBJ2-7	TRBV6-1	CASSEAGQSYEQYF
TRBJ2-5	TRBV6-2/TRBV6-3	CASSYGETQYF
TRBJ2-7	TRBV12-3/TRBV12-4	CASSLPPPYEQYF
TRBJ1-5	TRBV4-3	CASSLDSLNQPQHF
TRBJ2-2	TRBV7-2	CASSLAAGITGELFF
TRBJ2-2	TRBV5-1	CASSLLPGTDTGELFF
TRBJ2-3	TRBV6-5	CASSPGTIRTDTQYF
TRBJ2-4	TRBV19	CASSIGTAKNIQYF
TRBJ2-7	TRBV4-2	CASSQEAVAYEQYF
TRBJ1-3	TRBV6-5	CASEDRARITIYF
TRBJ2-1	TRBV7-2	CASSSHLRLAGVRQFF